The next 23 T cell receptor beta chains were all read from a single sample in a study of cytomegalovirus exposure and HLA in healthy donors. With 60 Vbeta and 13 Jbeta primers, the PCR was carried out. Only in-frame clones appear in the TCRdb table, and some are missing; sequencing was by immunoSEQ multiplex PCR. The sample holds some 150,000 clones; roughly 79% are singletons and the top ten take roughly 1.3%. The sequenced sample was PBMCs. Every receptor here comes from a middle-aged woman in good health and CMV-seronegative.

This clone was counted a single time. The V call is TRBV4-1, the J call TRBJ1-2; D call uncertain. V was pared by 3 bases and J by 7 bases, with 18 bases between. The CDR3 loop spans 15 amino acids. The germline gives CDR1 MGHRA, CDR2 YSYEKL. The CDR3 region has the DNA TGCGCCAGCAGCCACTTCGGGTCAGCCGCCGGTGGCTACACCTTC. Translating it yields CASSHFGSAAGGYTF.

This clone was found once. V usage is TRBV6-5 and J usage is TRBJ1-2; no firm D call. V lost 10 bases and J lost 3, with 6 bases in between. This CDR3 contains 10 residues. Germline-derived CDR1 and CDR2 are MNHEY and SVGAGI. The CDR3 DNA sequence: TGTGCCACCAACTACTATGGCTACACCTTC. It yields the protein CATNYYGYTF.

This clone was recorded a few times. The chain uses TRBV6-1 and TRBJ2-7; D might be TRBD1 (6 bases). This CDR3 has 12 residues. V lost 4 bases and J lost 2, with 6 bases in between. The germline V gene has CDR1 MNHNS and CDR2 SASEGT. DNA for the CDR3: TGTGCCAGCAGTGGGGGGCCCTACGAGCAGTACTTC. This sequence encodes CASSGGPYEQYF.

This clone was picked up a small number of times. This rearrangement joins TRBV30 to TRBJ1-4; D perhaps matches TRBD1 (6 bases). Germline V gives CDR1 GTSNPN, CDR2 SVGIG (reference sequence). CDR3 length equals 14 residues. V was cut by 4 bases and J by 5 bases, with 14 bases left in between. The CDR3 protein is CAWNRGMKNEKLFF. The CDR3 coding sequence is TGTGCCTGGAATAGGGGGATGAAAAATGAAAAACTGTTTTTT. Full variable domain (remainder filled in from reference TRBV30 and TRBJ1-4): SQTIHQWPATLVQPVGSPLSLECTVEGTSNPNLYWYRQAAGRGLQLLFYSVGIGQISSEVPQNLSASRPQDRQFILSSKKLLLSDSGFYLCAWNRGMKNEKLFFGSGTQLSVL.

The table lists this clone with a few counts. At one of its ends the junction is not consistent with the germline gene, which may arise from a read error. The genes are TRBV7-7 and TRBJ1-1; the D gene is possibly TRBD1 (6 bases). The CDR3 has 13 amino acids. Germline CDR1 and CDR2: SSHAT and FNYEAQ (reference sequence). The CDR3 coding sequence is TGTGCTAGCAGCCGACAGGAGAACACTGAAGCTTTCTTT. Its translation: CASSRQENTEAFF.

The CDR3 region has the DNA TGCAGCGTCATGCTGACAGGGACTGAAGCTTTCTTT. It translates to CSVMLTGTEAFF. The chain carries TRBV29-1 and TRBJ1-1, with 7 nucleotides matching TRBD1. V dropped 6 bases and J dropped 5; count of bases not matched to a gene: 6. This CDR3 has 12 residues. CDR1 and CDR2 (germline): SQVTM, ANQGSEA.

In nucleotides, the CDR3 is TGTGCCTGGAGGTATGGACAGGGTGGAACTGAAGCTTTCTTT. Protein product: CAWRYGQGGTEAFF. The chain links TRBV30 to TRBJ1-1; 8 nucleotides match TRBD1. Looked up from germline, CDR1 is GTSNPN and CDR2 is SVGIG (reference sequence). The CDR3 consists of 14 residues. After removal of 3 bases from V and 5 bases from J, the junction contained 8 bases not matched to a gene.

V gene TRBV29-1 combines with J gene TRBJ2-1; TRBD1 aligns across 11 bases. The CDR3 has 13 residues. V lost 6 bases and J lost 8; bases outside the gene matches: 6. Germline assignment: CDR1 SQVTM and CDR2 ANQGSEA. The DNA for the CDR3 is TGCAGCGTGCGCCCGGGACAGGGGGATGAGCAGTTCTTC. Translation: CSVRPGQGDEQFF.

This clone was recorded only once. This chain joins TRBV12-5 and TRBJ1-2; D perhaps matches TRBD1 (6 bases). CDR3 length: 16 amino acids. The ends were cut back, 6 bases at V and 2 bases at J, with 19 bases in the middle. CDR1 is LGHNT and CDR2 is FRNRAP in the germline V gene. The CDR3 is CASGLPPRGPNYGYTF. In nucleotides, the CDR3 is TGTGCTAGTGGCCTACCGCCCAGGGGCCCAAACTATGGCTACACCTTC. The full variable domain, its missing parts supplied by reference TRBV12-5 and TRBJ1-2, is DARVTQTPRHKVTEMGQEVTMRCQPILGHNTVFWYRQTMMQGLELLAYFRNRAPLDDSGMPKDRFSAEMPDATLATLKIQPSEPRDSAVYFCASGLPPRGPNYGYTFGSGTRLTVV.

The chain uses TRBV5-1 and TRBJ2-1; TRBD1 aligns across 9 bases. This CDR3 comprises 16 residues. V gave up 1 base and J gave up 7 bases; unmatched junction bases: 9. Germline CDR1 reads SGHRS; CDR2 reads YFSETQ. The CDR3 DNA reads as TGCGCCAGCAGCTTGAGAAGGGACAGGGAGGGAAATGAGCAGTTCTTC. Its protein product is CASSLRRDREGNEQFF.

This chain links TRBV4-3 with TRBJ1-2; D unresolved. In germline, CDR1 is LGHNA, CDR2 YSLEER. The CDR3 length is 17 residues. Between the trimmed V and J ends, which lost 4 bases and 0 bases, there was a span of 18 bases. The CDR3 spells CASSPHPWAETNYGYTF. The CDR3 DNA follows: TGCGCCAGCAGCCCCCACCCCTGGGCAGAAACTAACTATGGCTACACCTTC.

This chain connects TRBV5-1 to TRBJ2-1; 9 nucleotides align to TRBD2. Looked up from germline, CDR1 is SGHRS and CDR2 is YFSETQ. Germline trimming cut 4 bases from V and 5 bases from J; bases unmatched to any gene: 16. The CDR3 consists of 18 residues. CDR3 nucleotides: TGCGCCAGCAGCCCGATGCCCCTCATAGCGGGGGTCGACAATGAGCAGTTCTTC. Its protein is CASSPMPLIAGVDNEQFF.

The J gene is TRBJ2-7, the V gene TRBV11-2; D gene ambiguous. The CDR3 is 15 amino acids. Between the trimmed V and J ends, which lost 0 bases and 5 bases, there was a span of 14 bases. Germline assignment: CDR1 SGHAT and CDR2 FQNNGV. The CDR3 coding sequence is TGTGCCAGCAGCTTAGAATATCAAACAGTTAACGAGCAGTACTTC. Its protein is CASSLEYQTVNEQYF.

This clone was detected once. This sequence joins TRBV19 and TRBJ1-2, with D hard to call. V lost 8 bases to trimming and J lost 3 bases, with 19 bases between them. The CDR3 is 15 amino acids. The germline CDR1 and CDR2 sequences are LNHDA and SQIVND (reference sequence). The CDR3 reads CASALLGWGDYGYTF. The CDR3 bases are TGTGCCAGTGCCCTGCTGGGGTGGGGAGACTATGGCTACACCTTC.

The J gene is TRBJ1-2, the V gene TRBV7-3; 10 nucleotides line up with TRBD1. CDR3 length: 18 amino acids. Germline V gene sequence: CDR1 SGHTA, CDR2 FQGTGA. Trimming removed 6 bases from V and 2 bases from J; junction bases left unmatched: 15. CDR3 nucleotide sequence: TGTGCCAGCAGTCCAGGAGCGGACAGGGGGGGAATGAACTATGGCTACACCTTC. It specifies CASSPGADRGGMNYGYTF. Full variable domain (remainder filled in from reference TRBV7-3 and TRBJ1-2): GAGVSQTPSNKVTEKGKYVELRCDPISGHTALYWYRQSLGQGPEFLIYFQGTGAADDSGLPNDRFFAVRPEGSVSTLKIQRTERGDSAVYLCASSPGADRGGMNYGYTFGSGTRLTVV.

Only one count was recorded for this clone. CDR3 loop: CASTRDGQDSPLHF. The CDR3 bases are TGTGCCAGCACTCGCGACGGACAGGACTCACCCCTCCACTTT. The V gene is TRBV6-6, the J gene TRBJ1-6; 7 nucleotides line up with TRBD1. From germline, CDR1 is MNHNY and CDR2 SVGAGI (reference sequence). CDR3 size: 14 residues. V was pared by 7 bases and J by 10 bases, with 10 bases of the junction left unmatched.

The V call is TRBV25-1, the J call TRBJ1-1, with D perhaps matching TRBD1 (6 bases). V lost 4 bases, J lost 5 bases, and 11 bases lay in between. The length of the CDR3 is 13 residues. Germline values: CDR1 MGHDK, CDR2 SYGVNS. The CDR3 loop reads CASSAYQGTEAFF. The CDR3 nucleotides read TGTGCCAGCAGTGCTTACCAGGGGACTGAAGCTTTCTTT.

The rearrangement links TRBV19 to TRBJ1-3; 8 positions match TRBD1. CDR1 is LNHDA and CDR2 is SQIVND in the germline V gene (reference sequence). The ends lost 6 bases at V and 2 bases at J; junction bases unmatched: 6. CDR3 length: 15 amino acids. As DNA, the CDR3 is TGTGCCAGTAGCCCAGACAGGGGCCCTGGAAACACCATATATTTT. It is translated as CASSPDRGPGNTIYF.

The chain links TRBV7-2 to TRBJ1-2, with D possibly matching TRBD1 (5 bases). This CDR3 region has 11 residues. Germline V gene lookup returns CDR1 SGHTA and CDR2 FQGNSA. V shed 5 bases and J shed 6 bases, with 7 bases lying between them. In DNA, the CDR3 is TGTGCCAGCAGCATCAGGGATGGCTACACCTTC. This codes for CASSIRDGYTF.

The J gene is TRBJ2-7, the V gene TRBV6-5, with TRBD1 as a possible D gene (6 bases). CDR3 length: 15 amino acids. The V and J ends lost 0 bases and 0 bases respectively, with 9 bases between them. The germline CDR1 and CDR2 sequences are MNHEY and SVGAGI. The CDR3 loop is CASSYSLDSSYEQYF. The CDR3, as DNA: TGTGCCAGCAGTTACTCCCTGGACAGCTCCTACGAGCAGTACTTC.

J is TRBJ1-1 and V is TRBV6-5, with TRBD1 identical over 7 bases. This CDR3 spans 15 amino acids. Germline trimming cut 2 bases from V and 1 base from J; bases unmatched to any gene: 4. Germline loops: CDR1 MNHEY, CDR2 SVGAGI. CDR3 loop: CASSYRDSQNTEAFF. In nucleotides, the CDR3 is TGTGCCAGCAGTTACCGGGACAGCCAGAACACTGAAGCTTTCTTT.

The J gene is TRBJ1-1, the V gene TRBV6-5, with TRBD1 matching 10 bases. The CDR3 runs to 13 residues. V shed 4 bases and J 11 bases; nucleotides not matched to a gene: 7. Looked up from germline, CDR1 is MNHEY and CDR2 is SVGAGI. The CDR3 coding sequence is TGTGCCAGCAGTTTCGGACAGGGGGAGTCGGCTTTCTTT. Translated, it gives CASSFGQGESAFF.

This chain links TRBV5-4 with TRBJ1-4; 7 nucleotides line up with TRBD1. The V and J ends lost 0 bases and 9 bases, in that order; junction bases with no gene match: 17. This CDR3 is built from 18 residues. The germline CDR1 and CDR2 sequences are SGHNT and YYREEE (reference sequence). This CDR3 reads CASSLDAPTGFSSKKLFF. The CDR3 DNA follows: TGTGCCAGCAGCTTGGACGCACCGACAGGGTTCAGCTCTAAAAAACTGTTTTTT.